This passage covers 31 T cell receptor beta chains from one sample sequenced in a study of T cells in localized non-small cell lung cancer. Using immunoSEQ multiplex PCR, the repertoire was profiled, and TCRdb retains in-frame clones only, with some absent. The sample includes 40,000 to 60,000 clones, about 76% of them seen just once. Specimen: peripheral blood mononuclear cells, collected before any cancer treatment. These receptors were taken from a man aged 40 to 70 with stage III lung adenocarcinoma.

The rearrangement links TRBV28 to TRBJ2-7, with no clear D. V was clipped by 3 bases and J by 3 bases, with 9 bases between them. CDR3 size: 13 residues. CDR1 MDHEN and CDR2 SYDVKM come from the germline V gene. The CDR3 sequence: CASSFNDIYEQYF. CDR3 bases: TGTGCCAGCAGTTTTAATGACATCTACGAGCAGTACTTC. Drawing the rest from reference TRBV28 and TRBJ2-7, the complete variable domain is DVKVTQSSRYLVKRTGEKVFLECVQDMDHENMFWYRQDPGLGLRLIYFSYDVKMKEKGDIPEGYSVSREKKERFSLILESASTNQTSMYLCASSFNDIYEQYFGPGTRLTVT.

The gene calls are TRBV25-1 and TRBJ2-1; 8 bases match TRBD2. There are 16 residues in the CDR3. V dropped 3 bases and J dropped 7; count of bases not matched to a gene: 11. Looked up from germline, CDR1 is MGHDK and CDR2 is SYGVNS. The CDR3 here is CASSDTGTSRVNEQFF. The DNA for the CDR3 is TGTGCCAGCAGTGATACGGGGACTAGTCGTGTGAATGAGCAGTTCTTC.

The chain employs TRBV2 and TRBJ2-1, with D unresolved. Trimming took 8 bases from V and 0 from J, leaving 5 bases between them. CDR1 and CDR2 from the germline V gene are SNHLY and FYNNEI. The CDR3 is 12 amino acids. The DNA for the CDR3 is TGTGCCAGCCAAAGCTCCTACAATGAGCAGTTCTTC. This gives the protein CASQSSYNEQFF.

The gene calls are TRBV7-8 and TRBJ1-5; a possible D gene is TRBD1 (6 bases). Germline values: CDR1 SGHVS, CDR2 FQNEAQ. This CDR3 contains 14 residues. Trimming took off 8 bases at V and 2 bases at J, with 13 bases between the two ends. The CDR3 nucleotides read TGTGCCAGCGGAGGGGGAAGGGGCAATCAGCCCCAGCATTTT. The encoded protein is CASGGGRGNQPQHF.

The chain links TRBV6-5 to TRBJ2-3, with TRBD2 as a possible D gene (5 bases). The CDR3 sequence is 14 residues long. CDR1 is MNHEY and CDR2 is SVGAGI in the germline V gene. The V end was cut by 0 bases, the J end by 11 bases, with 15 bases between. The CDR3 protein is CASSYSSVGGGQYF. CDR3 DNA sequence: TGTGCCAGCAGTTACTCTAGCGTAGGAGGTGGGCAGTATTTT.

This sequence joins TRBV2 and TRBJ2-5; D may be TRBD2 (6 bases). The J call may be in error: the DNA end matches TRBJ2-7 better. This CDR3 is built from 15 residues. Germline V gives CDR1 SNHLY, CDR2 FYNNEI. CDR3 protein: CASSWTKLTTYEQYF. The CDR3 coding sequence is TGTGCCAGCAGCTGGACTAAACTCACTACCTACGAGCAGTACTTC.

The chain joins TRBV18 to TRBJ2-7, with TRBD1 matching 7 bases. This CDR3 comprises 17 residues. V shed 1 base, J shed 2 bases, and the junction held 11 bases outside the gene matches. CDR1 and CDR2 from the germline V gene are KGHSH and LQKENI. CDR3: CASSPLRGRGPAYEQYF. The DNA for the CDR3 is TGTGCCAGCTCACCACTCCGGGGAAGGGGGCCTGCCTACGAGCAGTACTTC. The full variable domain, with the rest looked up from reference TRBV18 and TRBJ2-7, is NAGVMQNPRHLVRRRGQEARLRCSPMKGHSHVYWYRQLPEEGLKFMVYLQKENIIDESGMPKERFSAEFPKEGPSILRIQQVVRGDSAAYFCASSPLRGRGPAYEQYFGPGTRLTVT.

The chain carries TRBV27 and TRBJ2-2, with D unresolved. The CDR3 has 18 residues. V was pared by 0 bases and J by 6 bases, with 20 bases between. CDR1 is MNHEY and CDR2 is SMNVEV in the germline V gene (reference sequence). CDR3 DNA sequence: TGTGCCAGCAGTTTATCGTCATTCCGCCAGTCTTTAGCCGGGGAGCTGTTTTTT. The encoded protein is CASSLSSFRQSLAGELFF.

The chain has TRBV5-6 and TRBJ1-1, with 7 bases identical to TRBD1. Looked up from germline, CDR1 is SGHDT and CDR2 is YYEEEE. V lost 0 bases to trimming and J lost 6 bases; unmatched junction nucleotides: 8. This CDR3 is built from 15 residues. The CDR3 bases are TGTGCCAGCAGCTTGGTCGACAGGGAAATCCCTGAAGCTTTCTTT. Amino acids: CASSLVDREIPEAFF.

V usage is TRBV6-5 and J usage is TRBJ2-7, with 9 bases aligning to TRBD1. CDR3 size: 13 residues. Unmatched junction bases numbered 6, after V lost 5 bases and J lost 7 bases. CDR1 MNHEY and CDR2 SVGAGI come from the germline V gene. The CDR3 is CASSQGTGFEQYF. CDR3 bases: TGTGCCAGCAGTCAAGGGACAGGGTTTGAGCAGTACTTC.

This clone was seen more than once but under ten times. This sequence joins TRBV11-1 and TRBJ2-5; TRBD1 matches at 12 bases. V lost 4 bases, J lost 5 bases, and 17 bases stayed unmatched. This CDR3 contains 19 residues. Germline V gene sequence: CDR1 SGHAT, CDR2 FQDESV (reference sequence). For the CDR3, the DNA is TGTGCCAGCAGCTCGCCGGGACAGGGGACAGGGGGCTTTGGGGAGACCCAGTACTTC. It encodes CASSSPGQGTGGFGETQYF.

The chain carries TRBV4-3 and TRBJ2-5; D is possibly TRBD2 (6 bases). CDR3 size: 14 residues. CDR1 and CDR2 (germline): LGHNA, YSLEER. V gave up 5 bases and J gave up 1 base, with 11 bases separating them. The CDR3 bases are TGCGCCAGCAGCTTCCTGGGGGGCCAAGAGACCCAGTACTTC. Amino acid sequence: CASSFLGGQETQYF.

This rearrangement joins TRBV18 to TRBJ2-7; no clear D gene. Trimming took off 3 bases at V and 0 bases at J, with 9 bases between the two ends. The CDR3 is 14 residues long. Germline V gene lookup returns CDR1 KGHSH and CDR2 LQKENI. CDR3 DNA sequence: TGTGCCAGCTCACCTGACTCCTTCTCCTACGAGCAGTACTTC. Amino acids: CASSPDSFSYEQYF.

This clone was detected a few times. The chain combines TRBV29-1 with TRBJ2-1, with D possibly matching TRBD2 (5 bases). The V gene's germline CDR1 is SQVTM and CDR2 ANQGSEA. CDR3 length: 14 amino acids. Trimming shortened V by 3 bases and J by 2 bases, and 11 bases separated the two germline ends. For the CDR3, the DNA is TGCAGCGTTGATAAGGGAGCGACCTACAATGAGCAGTTCTTC. It codes for CSVDKGATYNEQFF.

The rearrangement uses TRBV5-1 and TRBJ2-3; TRBD2 might be the D (6 bases). The CDR3 extends over 15 amino acids. CDR1 is SGHRS and CDR2 is YFSETQ in the germline V gene. V lost 0 bases and J 1 base, leaving 9 bases between the germline ends. CDR3 sequence (DNA): TGCGCCAGCAGCTTGGGCTGGGGGGGCACAGATACGCAGTATTTT. Amino acids: CASSLGWGGTDTQYF.

CDR3 amino acids: CASSVGLVGAGSYEQYF. The CDR3 coding sequence is TGTGCCAGCAGCGTAGGTTTGGTAGGGGCCGGGTCCTACGAGCAGTACTTC. The V and J genes are TRBV9 and TRBJ2-7; maybe TRBD1 (5 bases). V lost 0 bases, J lost 1 base, and 17 bases lay in between. CDR1 is SGDLS, CDR2 YYNGEE, per germline. The CDR3 length is 17 residues.

This rearrangement joins TRBV5-1 to TRBJ2-1; a weak D match, TRBD1 (7 bases). The germline V gene encodes CDR1 SGHRS and CDR2 YFSETQ. This CDR3 is built from 13 residues. Trimming shortened V by 5 bases and J by 10 bases, and 16 bases separated the two germline ends. The CDR3 sequence is CASRSEGAGEQFF. CDR3 DNA: TGCGCCAGCAGGTCGGAGGGGGCAGGGGAGCAGTTCTTC.

This clone showed up just a few times. The rearrangement links TRBV6-5 to TRBJ1-6, with D unresolved. CDR1 and CDR2 from the germline V gene are MNHEY and SVGAGI. CDR3 length: 14 residues. V was clipped by 6 bases and J by 6 bases, with 12 bases between them. The CDR3 spells CASSFGRINSPLHF. The CDR3 nucleotides are TGTGCCAGCAGCTTTGGACGGATTAATTCACCCCTCCACTTT.

The chain joins TRBV27 to TRBJ2-1; 9 bases line up with TRBD2. The germline gives CDR1 MNHEY, CDR2 SMNVEV (reference sequence). The CDR3 loop spans 17 amino acids. The J segment lost 6 bases and the V segment lost 3 bases, leaving 12 bases of the junction unmatched. CDR3 loop: CASSFRSLAGEFNEQFF. The CDR3, as DNA: TGTGCCAGCAGTTTCCGGAGCTTAGCGGGGGAGTTCAATGAGCAGTTCTTC.

This clone has only a few counts. V usage is TRBV19 and J usage is TRBJ1-3; possible D gene TRBD1, 5 bases. Germline lookup yields CDR1 LNHDA and CDR2 SQIVND (reference sequence). The ends were cut back, 6 bases at V and 0 bases at J, with 9 bases in the middle. The CDR3 runs 14 residues. CDR3 in DNA: TGTGCCAGTAGAACAGGATCCTCTGGAAACACCATATATTTT. Translating it yields CASRTGSSGNTIYF.

The genes are TRBV2 and TRBJ1-2; D is unclear. Deletions cut 3 bases from V and 4 bases from J, with 9 bases between. In germline, CDR1 is SNHLY, CDR2 FYNNEI. The CDR3 runs 13 residues. CDR3 coding DNA: TGTGCCAGCAGTGATACGTCAGGCTATGGCTACACCTTC. This codes for CASSDTSGYGYTF. The full variable domain, its missing parts supplied by reference TRBV2 and TRBJ1-2, is EPEVTQTPSHQVTQMGQEVILRCVPISNHLYFYWYRQILGQKVEFLVSFYNNEISEKSEIFDDQFSVERPDGSNFTLKIRSTKLEDSAMYFCASSDTSGYGYTFGSGTRLTVV.

This clone was counted between two and nine times. The rearrangement uses TRBV10-1 and TRBJ2-5; D remains unclear. V lost 1 base to trimming and J lost 3 bases, with 6 bases between them. The CDR3 length is 13 residues. Germline lookup yields CDR1 WNHNN and CDR2 SYGVQD (reference sequence). The CDR3 nucleotides are TGCGCCAGCAGTGAGTGGCAGAAAGAGACCCAGTACTTC. Translating it yields CASSEWQKETQYF.

To note about this clone: This CDR3 is also generated by other DNA sequences in the sample. This chain joins TRBV9 and TRBJ1-5, with 8 bases identical to TRBD1. The junction had 4 bases not matched to a gene; V was cut back by 2 bases and J by 6 bases. The CDR3 is made up of 14 amino acids. Germline CDR1 is SGDLS and CDR2 is YYNGEE. CDR3 nucleotides: TGTGCCAGCAGCGTCGGACAGGGTGGTCAGCCCCAGCATTTT. This sequence encodes CASSVGQGGQPQHF.

V gene TRBV11-2 combines with J gene TRBJ2-7; no clear D. With 2 bases removed from V and 7 bases from J, the gap between germline ends came to 9 bases. Germline lookup yields CDR1 SGHAT and CDR2 FQNNGV. This CDR3 contains 12 residues. The CDR3 reads CASSLSFSEQYF. The CDR3, as DNA: TGTGCCAGCAGCTTAAGTTTTTCTGAGCAGTACTTC.

This clone was counted a single time. The chain combines TRBV30 with TRBJ2-2; 9 bases are shared with TRBD1. V trimming: 5 bases; J trimming: 3 bases; junction bases outside the gene matches: 4. Germline V gene lookup returns CDR1 GTSNPN and CDR2 SVGIG (reference sequence). This CDR3 region has 14 residues. Here the CDR3 DNA reads TGTGCCTGGGGACAGGGGAGTTACACCGGGGAGCTGTTTTTT. Translating gives CAWGQGSYTGELFF.

The V call is TRBV6-5, the J call TRBJ2-5; D uncertain. V lost 6 bases, J lost 7 bases, and 18 bases lay in between. CDR1 and CDR2 from the germline V gene are MNHEY and SVGAGI. This CDR3 has 14 amino acids. CDR3 in amino acids: CASSLGTPGWTQYF. The CDR3 region has the DNA TGTGCCAGCAGCCTAGGCACCCCCGGATGGACCCAGTACTTC.

On this clone: At one end, the junction sequence differs from germline, possibly due to a read error. The chain links TRBV5-8 to TRBJ1-1, with D hard to call. Germline V lookup: CDR1 SGHTS, CDR2 YDEGEE. The CDR3 totals 13 residues. DNA of the CDR3: TGCGCCAGCAGCCAAGTGGTGAACACTGAAGCTTTCTTT. This encodes CASSQVVNTEAFF.

The chain is built from TRBV2 and TRBJ2-5, with no clear D. The germline gives CDR1 SNHLY, CDR2 FYNNEI. CDR3 length equals 12 residues. V was pared by 2 bases and J by 2 bases, with 3 bases between. Here the CDR3 DNA reads TGTGCCAGCAGTGAACGGCAAGAGACCCAGTACTTC. This encodes CASSERQETQYF.

The CDR3 spells CASSQNRAPANEKLFF. In DNA form, the CDR3 reads TGTGCCAGCTCCCAGAATCGGGCTCCAGCTAATGAAAAACTGTTTTTT. The rearrangement links TRBV18 to TRBJ1-4; D unclear. The CDR3 has 16 amino acids. Trimming pared 6 bases from V and 3 bases from J, leaving 17 bases between. Germline CDR1 reads KGHSH; CDR2 reads LQKENI.

This sequence joins TRBV11-3 and TRBJ2-3; TRBD2 might be the D (5 bases). The germline V gene encodes CDR1 SGHNT and CDR2 YENEEA. The CDR3 totals 16 residues. Between the trimmed V and J ends, which lost 1 base and 1 base, there was a span of 12 bases. DNA for the CDR3: TGTGCCAGCAGCTTAGGTGCGGGCTACGGCACAGATACGCAGTATTTT. Translated, it gives CASSLGAGYGTDTQYF.

The gene calls are TRBV29-1 and TRBJ2-5; maybe TRBD2 (5 bases). The germline V and J ends were trimmed by 4 bases and 2 bases, with 8 bases remaining between them. Germline CDR1 and CDR2: SQVTM and ANQGSEA. The CDR3 runs 12 residues. CDR3 sequence: CSVAPGQETQYF. The CDR3 region has the DNA TGCAGCGTTGCTCCGGGGCAAGAGACCCAGTACTTC.